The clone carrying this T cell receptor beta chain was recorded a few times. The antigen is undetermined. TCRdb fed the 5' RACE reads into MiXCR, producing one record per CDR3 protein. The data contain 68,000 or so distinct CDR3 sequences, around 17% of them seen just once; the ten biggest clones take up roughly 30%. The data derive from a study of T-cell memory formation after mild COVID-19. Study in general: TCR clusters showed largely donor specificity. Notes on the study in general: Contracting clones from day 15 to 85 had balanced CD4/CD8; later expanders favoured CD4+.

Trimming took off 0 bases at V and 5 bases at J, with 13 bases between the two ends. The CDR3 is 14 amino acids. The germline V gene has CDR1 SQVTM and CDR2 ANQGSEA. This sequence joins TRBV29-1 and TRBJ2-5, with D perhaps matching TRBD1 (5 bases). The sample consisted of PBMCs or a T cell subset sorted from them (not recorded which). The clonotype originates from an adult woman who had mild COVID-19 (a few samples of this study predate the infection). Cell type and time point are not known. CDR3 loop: CSVEDQGRVETQYF. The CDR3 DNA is TGCAGCGTTGAAGATCAGGGAAGGGTTGAGACCCAGTACTTC.